This T cell receptor (beta chain) was documented in a study of Tregs in tolerant kidney transplant recipients. Generated by immunoSEQ multiplex PCR, the TCRdb table keeps only in-frame clones and is missing some. The table lists 240,000 or so clones, about 80% of them singletons. Turning to this clone: Its antigen is not known.

Study-wide results and limits: Biological reproducibility was not directly addressed in this study.

Unstimulated Tregs (CD4+CD25+CD127-) and CD4+CD25- non-Tregs were sorted from PBMCs. This clonotype originated in a human donor in good health. Sequenced input: CD4+ T cells from blood.

The CDR3 region has the DNA TGTGCCAGTTCGCTCCCGGGACAGAACACCGGGGAGCTGTTTTTT. This translates into CASSLPGQNTGELFF. The chain is built from TRBV2 and TRBJ2-2, with D perhaps matching TRBD1 (6 bases). CDR1 and CDR2 (germline): SNHLY, FYNNEI. V was cut by 9 bases and J by 1 base, with 15 bases left in between. The CDR3 extends over 15 amino acids.